The T cell receptor beta chain described here comes from a study of tumor-infiltrating lymphocytes in oesophageal squamous cell carcinoma. TCRdb itself ran the PCR reads through MiXCR, one entry per CDR3 protein. This table holds more than 10,000 distinct CDR3 sequences, roughly three fifths found once. This CDR3 has 15 amino acids. Germline lookup yields CDR1 SGHTA and CDR2 FQGNSA. This clonotype appeared a few times. Specimen: esophageal tumor tissue. The V and J genes are TRBV7-2 and TRBJ2-5; TRBD2 matches at 9 bases. TRBJ2-1 matches the DNA end more closely, so the J call is doubtful. The sequence derives from a female donor with esophageal squamous cell carcinoma. The CDR3 coding sequence is TGTGCCAGCAGCTTACTTAGCGGGGGTTGGGATGAGCAGTTCTTC. It is translated as CASSLLSGGWDEQFF.